The clone carrying this T cell receptor beta chain was seen a single time. Conventional CD4+ T cells were sorted from blood as CD25-low CD127-high cells. This specimen comes from a study of regulatory and conventional T cells in RAG deficiency. Assay: immunoSEQ multiplex PCR; the TCRdb copy retains only in-frame clones and omits some. The data contain 29,000 or so clones, more than 90% of them singletons. The V segment lost 1 base and the J segment 6 bases; nucleotides outside the gene matches: 2. CDR1 and CDR2 (germline): SGHTA, FQGTGA. CDR3 length: 14 amino acids. These data were likewise used in another study, on regulatory T cells. This second report adds: The PCR used 52 TRBV and 13 TRBJ primers.

The sample taken for sequencing was CD25- CD4+ T cells sorted from blood. This sequence originates from a human donor in good health. V is TRBV7-3 and J is TRBJ2-3, with 9 nucleotides matching TRBD2. CDR3 bases: TGTGCCAGCAGCTTAATCGCGGGGGGGGATACGCAGTATTTT. This translates into CASSLIAGGDTQYF.